This passage covers 29 T cell receptor beta chains from one sample sequenced in a study of shared clonotypes between healthy human individuals. Clones were sequenced by immunoSEQ multiplex PCR, and TCRdb holds only the in-frame ones, with some missing. The sample records around 990,000 clones, about 72% being singletons. Sequenced material: memory CD4+ T cells from PBMCs. Indicated subset: CD45RA-negative fraction. Receptors were obtained from a man younger than 30 in good health. Some clones in this sample may be carry-over from other donors' samples.

The chain has TRBV7-9 and TRBJ1-1, with a weak D call TRBD1 (6 bases). V shed 4 bases and J shed 3 bases, with 12 bases lying between them. CDR1 is SEHNR and CDR2 is FQNEAQ in the germline V gene (reference sequence). This CDR3 comprises 14 residues. CDR3 sequence: CASSYRAGDTEAFF. The CDR3 DNA follows: TGTGCCAGCAGCTACAGGGCTGGAGACACTGAAGCTTTCTTT.

This clone was detected only a few times. V usage is TRBV4-1 and J usage is TRBJ2-2, with 9 nucleotides matching TRBD2. J lost 6 bases, V lost 4 bases, and 6 bases had no gene match. This CDR3 contains 15 residues. CDR1 and CDR2 (germline): MGHRA, YSYEKL. CDR3 in amino acids: CASSPSIAGAGELFF. The CDR3 DNA reads as TGCGCCAGCAGCCCATCTATAGCGGGAGCCGGGGAGCTGTTTTTT.

This chain links TRBV11-2 with TRBJ2-5; 13 bases match TRBD2. CDR1 and CDR2 from the germline V gene are SGHAT and FQNNGV. CDR3 size: 16 residues. V shed 6 bases, J shed 5 bases, and the junction held 9 bases outside the gene matches. The CDR3 sequence: CASRRLAGGVRETQYF. CDR3 DNA: TGTGCCAGCAGACGACTAGCGGGAGGAGTGCGGGAGACCCAGTACTTC.

This chain connects TRBV27 to TRBJ1-3, with 7 bases fitting TRBD1. The CDR3 extends over 14 amino acids. J was trimmed by 0 bases and V by 6 bases; bases with no gene match: 2. In germline, CDR1 is MNHEY, CDR2 SMNVEV (reference sequence). CDR3: CASRPGGSGNTIYF. CDR3 nucleotides: TGTGCCAGCAGACCAGGGGGCTCTGGAAACACCATATATTTT.

The chain joins TRBV7-2 to TRBJ1-1, with no clear D. CDR3 length: 11 residues. V lost 3 bases and J lost 8, with 7 bases in between. Germline V gene sequence: CDR1 SGHTA, CDR2 FQGNSA. CDR3 region: CASSFRSEAFF. The CDR3 bases are TGTGCCAGCAGCTTTCGGTCCGAAGCTTTCTTT.

In DNA, the CDR3 is TGTGCCACCAAACCCCAGGCTCAAGAGACCCAGTACTTC. Protein sequence: CATKPQAQETQYF. The rearrangement links TRBV5-6 to TRBJ2-5; D unclear. Looked up from germline, CDR1 is SGHDT and CDR2 is YYEEEE. The CDR3 sequence is 13 residues long. Deletions cut 9 bases from V and 2 bases from J, with 14 bases between.

This chain uses TRBV5-1 with TRBJ1-4; TRBD1 matches at 7 bases. The CDR3 length is 14 residues. J was trimmed by 7 bases and V by 4 bases; bases with no gene match: 7. Germline V gene lookup returns CDR1 SGHRS and CDR2 YFSETQ. The CDR3 loop reads CASSLGQLGEKLFF. Here the CDR3 DNA reads TGCGCCAGCAGCCTGGGACAGCTAGGTGAAAAACTGTTTTTT.

For this clone: A much larger clonotype is one base distant, so this may be a read error. The CDR3 loop reads CASSFRTSGAYNEQFF. DNA of the CDR3: TGTGCCAGCAGCTTTCGGACTAGCGGAGCCTACAATGAGCAGTTCTTC. The chain has TRBV7-9 and TRBJ2-1; 10 bases are a match to TRBD2. The length of the CDR3 is 16 residues. V trimming: 3 bases; J trimming: 2 bases; junction bases outside the gene matches: 4. Germline V CDR1 and CDR2: SEHNR, FQNEAQ (reference sequence).

This chain joins TRBV14 and TRBJ1-2; weak D call: TRBD1 (6 bases). The CDR3 consists of 13 residues. Germline CDR1 and CDR2: SGHDN and FVKESK. The V end lost 4 bases, the J end lost 7 bases, and 13 bases lay between the germline ends. The CDR3 DNA is TGTGCCAGCAGCCCTTCAAACAGGGTTGGCTACACCTTC. Residues: CASSPSNRVGYTF.

The chain uses TRBV18 and TRBJ1-1; the match to TRBD1 covers 9 bases. The CDR3 is 16 residues long. J was trimmed by 1 base and V by 5 bases; bases with no gene match: 8. CDR1 and CDR2 from the germline V gene are KGHSH and LQKENI. The CDR3 here is CASSREQGAQNTEAFF. Here the CDR3 DNA reads TGTGCCAGCTCAAGAGAACAGGGGGCGCAGAACACTGAAGCTTTCTTT.

V is TRBV18 and J is TRBJ2-1, with D possibly called TRBD1 or TRBD2 (7 bases each). The germline V gene has CDR1 KGHSH and CDR2 LQKENI. The CDR3 has 16 amino acids. The ends were cut back, 3 bases at V and 3 bases at J, with 15 bases in the middle. The CDR3 nucleotides are TGTGCCAGCTCACCGCAGGGGGGGGGTCTCTACAATGAGCAGTTCTTC. Its translation: CASSPQGGGLYNEQFF.

This clone was seen repeatedly, ten times or more. J is TRBJ1-5 and V is TRBV5-1; possible D gene TRBD1, 5 bases. The CDR3 consists of 13 residues. Trimming removed 4 bases at V and 3 bases at J, with 8 bases between. Germline loops: CDR1 SGHRS, CDR2 YFSETQ. CDR3 region: CASSAGPNQPQHF. Written as DNA, the CDR3 is TGCGCCAGCAGCGCGGGGCCCAATCAGCCCCAGCATTTT.

The chain is built from TRBV27 and TRBJ2-2, with TRBD2 identical over 11 bases. The V and J ends lost 5 bases and 6 bases, in that order; junction bases with no gene match: 8. The CDR3 covers 16 residues. Germline V gene data show CDR1 as MNHEY and CDR2 as SMNVEV (reference sequence). The CDR3 DNA follows: TGTGCCAGCAGTACTAGCGGGAGAGTCGGCGCCGGGGAGCTGTTTTTT. Its translation: CASSTSGRVGAGELFF.

J is TRBJ2-7 and V is TRBV18, with unresolved D. V shed 2 bases and J shed 7 bases, with 9 bases lying between them. Germline CDR1 is KGHSH and CDR2 is LQKENI. The CDR3 sequence is 12 residues long. The CDR3 DNA follows: TGTGCCAGCTCACCAATTGGCCGGGAGCAGTACTTC. Translated: CASSPIGREQYF. Full variable domain (rest looked up from reference TRBV18 and TRBJ2-7): NAGVMQNPRHLVRRRGQEARLRCSPMKGHSHVYWYRQLPEEGLKFMVYLQKENIIDESGMPKERFSAEFPKEGPSILRIQQVVRGDSAAYFCASSPIGREQYFGPGTRLTVT.

This clone has ten or more counts. The V gene is TRBV6-6, the J gene TRBJ2-1, with TRBD1 identical over 8 bases. Germline V gene sequence: CDR1 MNHNY, CDR2 SVGAGI (reference sequence). This CDR3 contains 13 residues. V lost 6 bases, J lost 8 bases, and 6 bases stayed unmatched. The CDR3: CASRGTGSHEQFF. In DNA form, the CDR3 reads TGTGCCAGCAGGGGGACAGGAAGCCATGAGCAGTTCTTC.

This clone was seen only a few times. The chain recombines TRBV18 with TRBJ1-2; D not certain. CDR3 length: 13 residues. V was clipped by 4 bases and J by 8 bases, with 14 bases between them. Germline values: CDR1 KGHSH, CDR2 LQKENI. This chain's CDR3 is CASSLDLYKGYTF. The CDR3, as DNA: TGTGCCAGCTCACTGGACCTCTACAAGGGCTACACCTTC.

This clone has at least ten counts. Within the sample, other DNA sequences also encode this same CDR3. This rearrangement joins TRBV7-2 to TRBJ2-7; a weak D match, TRBD1 (5 bases). Trimming cost V 5 bases and J 4 bases, with 12 bases left between them. In germline, CDR1 is SGHTA, CDR2 FQGNSA. The CDR3 totals 13 residues. DNA of the CDR3: TGTGCCAGCAGCCTGCACCAGGGTTACGAGCAGTACTTC. It encodes CASSLHQGYEQYF.

The CDR3 DNA reads as TGCGCCAGCAGTGGGGGACAGGGTGGCACAGATACGCAGTATTTT. Translation gives CASSGGQGGTDTQYF. The V call is TRBV10-1, the J call TRBJ2-3, with 9 bases that match TRBD1. Germline CDR1 reads WNHNN; CDR2 reads SYGVQD (reference sequence). CDR3 size: 15 residues. With 4 bases clipped from V and 1 base from J, the junction kept 3 bases outside the gene matches.

The chain uses TRBV18 and TRBJ2-5; D remains unclear. Trimming took 3 bases from V and 1 from J, leaving 9 bases between them. The CDR3 has 14 residues. Germline loops: CDR1 KGHSH, CDR2 LQKENI. CDR3: CASSPVGSQETQYF. The CDR3 coding sequence is TGTGCCAGCTCACCGGTGGGGTCCCAAGAGACCCAGTACTTC.

The chain is built from TRBV5-5 and TRBJ1-1; no definite D call. The CDR3 runs to 13 residues. Trimming shortened V by 0 bases and J by 1 base, and 4 bases separated the two germline ends. Looked up from germline, CDR1 is SGHKS and CDR2 is YYEKEE (reference sequence). Written as DNA, the CDR3 is TGTGCCAGCAGCTTGGATACGAACACTGAAGCTTTCTTT. Translation gives CASSLDTNTEAFF.

Notes on this clone: The sample carries other DNA sequences with the same CDR3. The chain joins TRBV28 to TRBJ2-6; TRBD2 agrees at 7 bases. Germline CDR1 is MDHEN and CDR2 is SYDVKM. The CDR3 totals 14 residues. Trimming removed 7 bases from V and 2 bases from J; junction bases left unmatched: 2. CDR3 coding DNA: TGTGCCAGCACCCGGGGGGCTGGGGCCAACGTCCTGACTTTC. It specifies CASTRGAGANVLTF.

The chain combines TRBV7-2 with TRBJ1-1, with D maybe TRBD1 (6 bases). V lost 5 bases, J lost 6 bases, and 16 bases lay in between. The CDR3 spans 14 residues. Germline loops: CDR1 SGHTA, CDR2 FQGNSA. The CDR3 coding sequence is TGTGCCAGCAGCGAGGCGGGGGCCTGGGCTGAAGCTTTCTTT. Translation gives CASSEAGAWAEAFF. The variable domain in full, with the rest retrieved from reference TRBV7-2 and TRBJ1-1, is GAGVSQSPSNKVTEKGKDVELRCDPISGHTALYWYRQSLGQGLEFLIYFQGNSAPDKSGLPSDRFSAERTGGSVSTLTIQRTQQEDSAVYLCASSEAGAWAEAFFGQGTRLTVV.

The chain links TRBV5-4 to TRBJ2-1; a possible D gene is TRBD2 (5 bases). The CDR3 is 16 residues long. Trimming removed 2 bases at V and 1 base at J, with 13 bases between. Germline V gene lookup returns CDR1 SGHNT and CDR2 YYREEE (reference sequence). The CDR3 spells CASSLSSGISYNEQFF. The CDR3 DNA sequence: TGTGCCAGCAGCTTATCTTCGGGGATATCCTACAATGAGCAGTTCTTC.

The chain is built from TRBV7-9 and TRBJ1-3; 9 bases match TRBD1. CDR3 length: 16 amino acids. V trimming: 0 bases; J trimming: 2 bases; junction bases outside the gene matches: 2. In germline, CDR1 is SEHNR, CDR2 FQNEAQ (reference sequence). CDR3 bases: TGTGCCAGCAGCTTAGCACAGGGGGCGCCTGGAAACACCATATATTTT. This encodes CASSLAQGAPGNTIYF. Combining the CDR3 with reference TRBV7-9 and TRBJ1-3 gives the whole variable domain DTGVSQNPRHKITKRGQNVTFRCDPISEHNRLYWYRQTLGQGPEFLTYFQNEAQLEKSRLLSDRFSAERPKGSFSTLEIQRTEQGDSAMYLCASSLAQGAPGNTIYFGEGSWLTVV.

This clone was detected only a few times. The gene calls are TRBV7-2 and TRBJ2-2; D gene uncertain. Trimming stripped 5 bases from V and 3 bases from J, with 19 bases between. There are 17 residues in the CDR3. Per germline, CDR1 SGHTA and CDR2 FQGNSA. As DNA, the CDR3 is TGTGCCAGCAGCCCCGAGTGGGCCGAAATCGACACCGGGGAGCTGTTTTTT. It yields the protein CASSPEWAEIDTGELFF.

CDR3 amino acids: CASRPGTGYDEQYF. CDR3 in DNA: TGCGCCAGCAGACCCGGGACAGGGTACGACGAGCAGTACTTC. This chain links TRBV5-1 with TRBJ2-7; 9 nucleotides agree with TRBD1. V lost 5 bases and J lost 5; bases outside the gene matches: 8. CDR1 and CDR2 from the germline V gene are SGHRS and YFSETQ. CDR3 size: 14 residues. The full variable domain, completed using reference TRBV5-1 and TRBJ2-7, is KAGVTQTPRYLIKTRGQQVTLSCSPISGHRSVSWYQQTPGQGLQFLFEYFSETQRNKGNFPGRFSGRQFSNSRSEMNVSTLELGDSALYLCASRPGTGYDEQYFGPGTRLTVT.

This sequence joins TRBV11-1 and TRBJ1-1; tentative D call: TRBD1 (5 bases). Trimming cost V 1 base and J 7 bases, with 7 bases left between them. Per the germline V gene, CDR1 is SGHAT and CDR2 is FQDESV (reference sequence). CDR3 length: 12 residues. The CDR3 spells CASSLGGGEAFF. The CDR3 nucleotides are TGTGCCAGCAGCTTAGGTGGGGGTGAAGCTTTCTTT.

J is TRBJ2-5 and V is TRBV12-2; the table calls TRBD2, which could not be checked here. TRBV12-2 is given as a pseudogene. The CDR3 totals 16 residues. The CDR3 DNA is TGTGCAAGTCGCATCAGACTAGCGGGGGCCCAAGAGACCCAGTACTTC. This gives the protein CASRIRLAGAQETQYF.

The J gene is TRBJ2-1, the V gene TRBV19, with 8 bases aligning to TRBD2. Unmatched junction bases numbered 14, after V lost 4 bases and J lost 0 bases. Germline V CDR1 and CDR2: LNHDA, SQIVND (reference sequence). This CDR3 is 19 amino acids long. This chain's CDR3 is CASSRISGNYLNSYNEQFF. The CDR3 DNA is TGTGCCAGTAGTAGGATTAGCGGGAATTATCTTAACTCCTACAATGAGCAGTTCTTC.